A single sample gave rise to the 21 T cell receptor beta chains below, sequenced in a study of shared clonotypes between healthy human individuals (TCRdb year 2020). Libraries were made using the immunoSEQ multiplex PCR assay. Held by TCRdb, this immuneACCESS table contains in-frame sequences only and omits some clones. Under half of the omission traces to an unresolved V gene where checked; the cause of the rest is unknown. Recorded for this sample are just over 2,000,000 clones; 90% to 95% of them occurred a single time. More than 0.1% of the sample is taken by the ten largest. The sample consisted of naive CD4+ T cells sorted from blood. Per the publication, the cell subset or site label means: CD45RA+ positively selected. The receptor source for this set is a man younger than 35 in good health.

The gene calls are TRBV2 and TRBJ2-1, with D tentatively TRBD1 (5 bases). This CDR3 spans 13 amino acids. The V gene lost 5 bases and the J gene lost 10 bases, with 15 bases spanning the gap. The germline V gene encodes CDR1 SNHLY and CDR2 FYNNEI. DNA for the CDR3: TGTGCCAGCAGTCCCGACAGAACGGTCGAGCAGTTCTTC. It encodes CASSPDRTVEQFF.

In its sample, this clone was seen a few times. Different DNA sequences within this sample yield the same CDR3. The chain couples TRBV10-3 to TRBJ2-1, with no clear D. This CDR3 comprises 11 residues. Trimming removed 2 bases from V and 6 bases from J, with 2 bases in between. CDR1 is ENHRY and CDR2 is SYGVKD in the germline V gene. CDR3: CAISETNEQFF. As DNA, the CDR3 is TGTGCCATCAGTGAGACCAATGAGCAGTTCTTC.

V and J are TRBV5-1 and TRBJ2-7; unclear D gene. This CDR3 contains 14 residues. Germline V lookup: CDR1 SGHRS, CDR2 YFSETQ. The V end was cut by 1 base, the J end by 0 bases, with 8 bases between. The CDR3 loop reads CASSLRTNSYEQYF. The DNA for the CDR3 is TGCGCCAGCAGCTTGAGAACTAACTCCTACGAGCAGTACTTC.

The gene calls are TRBV5-1 and TRBJ2-2, with D maybe TRBD2 (6 bases). The germline CDR1 and CDR2 sequences are SGHRS and YFSETQ. The CDR3 runs 15 residues. V was cut by 0 bases and J by 6 bases, with 12 bases left in between. The CDR3: CASSLGHGSAGELFF. The CDR3 DNA follows: TGCGCCAGCAGCTTGGGACACGGGAGTGCCGGGGAGCTGTTTTTT.

V gene TRBV11-2 combines with J gene TRBJ2-1; 8 nucleotides agree with TRBD2. V dropped 2 bases and J dropped 6; count of bases not matched to a gene: 9. Germline CDR1 and CDR2: SGHAT and FQNNGV. The CDR3 runs 16 residues. The CDR3 coding sequence is TGTGCCAGCAGCTTATGGGGCGGGAGGTCAGGCAATGAGCAGTTCTTC. Translated, it gives CASSLWGGRSGNEQFF.

CDR3 sequence: CASSVGFRGLETQYF. For the CDR3, the DNA is TGTGCCAGCAGCGTAGGCTTCAGGGGGCTGGAGACCCAGTACTTC. The rearrangement uses TRBV9 and TRBJ2-5, with TRBD1 matching over 8 bases. Trimming removed 0 bases from V and 5 bases from J; junction bases left unmatched: 6. The CDR3 runs to 15 residues. The germline CDR1 and CDR2 sequences are SGDLS and YYNGEE.

Turning to this clone: The same CDR3 also results from other DNA sequences found in this sample. The chain has TRBV5-1 and TRBJ2-7; D may match TRBD1 or TRBD2 (5 bases each). CDR3 size: 13 residues. The germline gives CDR1 SGHRS, CDR2 YFSETQ. Trimming took off 4 bases at V and 3 bases at J, with 11 bases between the two ends. CDR3 protein: CASSPGPSYEQYF. The CDR3 DNA reads as TGCGCCAGCAGCCCGGGACCCAGCTACGAGCAGTACTTC.

The rearrangement uses TRBV30 and TRBJ1-2, with TRBD1 as a possible D gene (6 bases). V lost 3 bases to trimming and J lost 0 bases, with 11 bases between them. Germline CDR1 reads GTSNPN; CDR2 reads SVGIG (reference sequence). This CDR3 contains 14 residues. The DNA for the CDR3 is TGTGCCTGGAGCGGACAGCGTTCTAACTATGGCTACACCTTC. Protein: CAWSGQRSNYGYTF.

This CDR3 is CASSRAVTYEQYF. CDR3 DNA sequence: TGTGCCAGCAGCCGGGCTGTCACCTACGAGCAGTACTTC. V is TRBV5-6 and J is TRBJ2-7; no reliable D call. Germline CDR1 is SGHDT and CDR2 is YYEEEE. CDR3 length: 13 residues. The V end was cut by 4 bases, the J end by 2 bases, with 10 bases between.

This clone was seen once. The genes are TRBV4-3 and TRBJ1-1; D is unclear. The germline V and J ends were trimmed by 1 base and 0 bases, with 6 bases remaining between them. Germline CDR1 reads LGHNA; CDR2 reads YSLEER. The CDR3 runs to 14 residues. CDR3 amino acids: CASSQGGLNTEAFF. In DNA form, the CDR3 reads TGCGCCAGCAGCCAAGGAGGATTGAACACTGAAGCTTTCTTT.

This clone was detected only once. This rearrangement joins TRBV6-4 to TRBJ2-7; D is undetermined. This CDR3 comprises 13 residues. V lost 4 bases to trimming and J lost 3 bases, with 10 bases between them. The germline V gene has CDR1 MRHNA and CDR2 SNTAGT. CDR3 sequence reads: CASSGSSHYEQYF. The CDR3 DNA is TGTGCCAGCAGTGGGTCAAGCCACTACGAGCAGTACTTC.

The chain links TRBV28 to TRBJ2-1; 9 bases agree with TRBD1. The CDR3 loop spans 15 amino acids. V gave up 4 bases and J gave up 8 bases; unmatched junction bases: 9. Germline V gene data show CDR1 as MDHEN and CDR2 as SYDVKM. The DNA for the CDR3 is TGTGCCAGCAGTTCTTGGGGGACAGGGCGCGATGAGCAGTTCTTC. Its protein is CASSSWGTGRDEQFF.

This clone occurred a few times. The rearrangement joins TRBV27 to TRBJ2-5, with 7 bases identical to TRBD1. The J call is uncertain, as TRBJ2-7 better fits the DNA end. The CDR3 consists of 15 residues. Germline lookup yields CDR1 MNHEY and CDR2 SMNVEV (reference sequence). Here the CDR3 reads CASSSTGKSSYEQYF. The CDR3 region has the DNA TGTGCCAGCAGTTCGACAGGGAAATCCTCCTACGAGCAGTACTTC.

This chain links TRBV10-3 with TRBJ2-2, with 7 nucleotides matching TRBD1. The CDR3 totals 15 residues. V trimming: 7 bases; J trimming: 4 bases; junction bases outside the gene matches: 9. Germline V gene lookup returns CDR1 ENHRY and CDR2 SYGVKD. The CDR3 DNA reads as TGTGCCATCAATCCGGGACAGACCCTCACCGGGGAGCTGTTTTTT. This encodes CAINPGQTLTGELFF.

The chain recombines TRBV2 with TRBJ2-1; tentatively, D is TRBD1 or TRBD2 (7 bases each). Germline V gene data show CDR1 as SNHLY and CDR2 as FYNNEI. The CDR3 loop spans 14 amino acids. V was shortened by 6 bases and J by 5 bases, with 14 bases between the two germline ends. Written as DNA, the CDR3 is TGTGCCAGCAGGAGTCAGGGGGGGAACAATGAGCAGTTCTTC. As protein: CASRSQGGNNEQFF. Based on the CDR3 plus reference TRBV2 and TRBJ2-1, the full variable domain is EPEVTQTPSHQVTQMGQEVILRCVPISNHLYFYWYRQILGQKVEFLVSFYNNEISEKSEIFDDQFSVERPDGSNFTLKIRSTKLEDSAMYFCASRSQGGNNEQFFGPGTRLTVL.

The rearrangement joins TRBV4-1 to TRBJ1-6, with D tentatively TRBD1 (5 bases). The CDR3 is 13 amino acids. Trimming pared 7 bases from V and 8 bases from J, leaving 12 bases between. Germline lookup yields CDR1 MGHRA and CDR2 YSYEKL. CDR3 protein: CASTRDRYSPLHF. The CDR3, as DNA: TGCGCCAGCACCCGGGACCGGTATTCACCCCTCCACTTT.

This clone was detected once. V gene TRBV6-1 combines with J gene TRBJ2-5, with 10 bases lining up with TRBD2. Germline V gene lookup returns CDR1 MNHNS and CDR2 SASEGT. CDR3 length: 19 residues. The V and J ends lost 2 bases and 2 bases, in that order; junction bases with no gene match: 14. The CDR3 loop reads CASSESPRPSGSIQETQYF. CDR3 bases: TGTGCCAGCAGTGAATCCCCTCGCCCTAGCGGGAGCATACAAGAGACCCAGTACTTC.

Concerning this clone itself: Being one base from a much bigger clone, this may be a read error. In DNA, the CDR3 is TGTGCCAGCAGCTTGCCCGACGGCCCTTCCACCTTC. Translated: CASSLPDGPSTF. The J gene is TRBJ1-2, the V gene TRBV5-6; D call uncertain. Trimming left V 1 base short and J 13 bases short, with 14 bases between. In germline, CDR1 is SGHDT, CDR2 YYEEEE. The CDR3 spans 12 residues.

V is TRBV5-5 and J is TRBJ1-6; no clear D. V was pared by 4 bases and J by 7 bases, with 6 bases between. From germline, CDR1 is SGHKS and CDR2 YYEKEE (reference sequence). This CDR3 spans 12 amino acids. CDR3 in DNA: TGTGCCAGCAGCCCGGGGAATTCACCCCTCCACTTT. The encoded protein is CASSPGNSPLHF.

The chain is built from TRBV5-8 and TRBJ2-2; 7 bases fit TRBD2. The CDR3 is 13 residues long. CDR1 is SGHTS, CDR2 YDEGEE, per germline. V lost 7 bases and J lost 7; bases outside the gene matches: 7. The CDR3 sequence: CASGSAGVGELFF. In DNA form, the CDR3 reads TGTGCCAGCGGTTCGGCGGGGGTCGGGGAGCTGTTTTTT.

The V gene is TRBV10-3, the J gene TRBJ2-7, with D unresolved. V lost 3 bases and J lost 2, with 8 bases in between. This CDR3 contains 13 residues. Germline V lookup: CDR1 ENHRY, CDR2 SYGVKD. The DNA of the CDR3 is TGTGCCATCAGTGACGGGCTAGCCTACGAGCAGTACTTC. This sequence encodes CAISDGLAYEQYF.